This is a list of T cell receptor beta chains from one sample in a study of cytomegalovirus exposure and HLA in healthy donors. Profiling relied on immunoSEQ multiplex PCR, and the TCRdb table lists in-frame clones only, not all of them. The sample has about 170,000 clones, roughly 70% seen once. The sample comprised PBMCs. These receptor sequences come from a woman aged 50 to 65 in good health and CMV-seropositive. Both conserved end residues are part of each CDR3. Fields, in order: J gene, D gene, V gene, clone size, CDR3 DNA, CDR3 protein. The D gene is left open where the match is weak. Size is stated for part of the rows, as once, few or many counts, or as a class when the clone is expanded.

J: TRBJ2-2; D: TRBD2; V: TRBV2; size: NA; DNA: TGTGCCAGTTCACTTAGCGGGGCGAACACCGGGGAGCTGTTTTTT; CDR3: CASSLSGANTGELFF
J: TRBJ1-3; D: TRBD1; V: TRBV5-1; size: once; DNA: TGCGCCACCAAGCTTTCACCGGGACAGGGAAACACCATATATTTT; CDR3: CATKLSPGQGNTIYF
J: TRBJ1-1; D: NA; V: TRBV2; size: NA; DNA: TGTGCCAGCAGGAGACTTACAGGAGGGTACACTGAAGCTTTCTTT; CDR3: CASRRLTGGYTEAFF
J: TRBJ1-6; D: NA; V: TRBV5-1; size: NA; DNA: TGCGCCAGCAGCTTGGCCCCAGGGGCGCACTCACCCCTCCACTTT; CDR3: CASSLAPGAHSPLHF
J: TRBJ1-3; D: TRBD1; V: TRBV28; size: NA; DNA: TGTGCCAGCAGTAAGCCGGGACAGACAATTAGGAACACCATATATTTT; CDR3: CASSKPGQTIRNTIYF
J: TRBJ2-1; D: TRBD2; V: TRBV4-1; size: NA; DNA: TGCGCCAGCAGCCCGCAGTTCAGCGGGGGATCATACAATGAGCAGTTCTTC; CDR3: CASSPQFSGGSYNEQFF
J: TRBJ1-1; D: TRBD1; V: TRBV5-4; size: NA; DNA: TGTGCCAGCAGCGTGGGACAGGCGACCCATGAAGCTTTCTTT; CDR3: CASSVGQATHEAFF
J: TRBJ1-1; D: NA; V: TRBV7-8; size: NA; DNA: TGTGCCAGCAGTCCTTCGAGCGGACTGAACACTGAAGCTTTCTTT; CDR3: CASSPSSGLNTEAFF
J: TRBJ1-4; D: TRBD1; V: TRBV5-5; size: NA; DNA: TGTGCCAGCAGCAGTAGGACAGGGCAAGGTGAAAAACTGTTTTTT; CDR3: CASSSRTGQGEKLFF
J: TRBJ2-2; D: TRBD2; V: TRBV9; size: NA; DNA: TGTGCCAGCAGTCCCCACGGGGGGATGAACACCGGGGAGCTGTTTTTT; CDR3: CASSPHGGMNTGELFF
J: TRBJ1-2; D: NA; V: TRBV29-1; size: NA; DNA: TGCAGCGTTGAAGCCTCCCGGGGGGAGGGCTACACCTTC; CDR3: CSVEASRGEGYTF
J: TRBJ1-2; D: TRBD1; V: TRBV27; size: NA; DNA: TGTGCCAGCAGTAGATCTCAAATACGGACAGGGCGGGGCTACACCTTC; CDR3: CASSRSQIRTGRGYTF
J: TRBJ1-2; D: TRBD1; V: TRBV27; size: NA; DNA: TGTGCCAGCAGTTTATCGGGCCCAGGGGGCGACTATGGCTACACCTTC; CDR3: CASSLSGPGGDYGYTF
J: TRBJ1-1; D: NA; V: TRBV7-2; size: NA; DNA: TGTGCCAGCAGCTTTTATTCTGGTAGTGAAGCTTTCTTT; CDR3: CASSFYSGSEAFF
J: TRBJ1-6; D: NA; V: TRBV5-1; size: NA; DNA: TGCGCCAGCTCCATTGAGGCGGGAATTAATTCACCCCTCCACTTT; CDR3: CASSIEAGINSPLHF
J: TRBJ1-1; D: TRBD1; V: TRBV27; size: NA; DNA: TGTGCCAGCAGTTTACAACAGGGGGGGTTCACTGAAGCTTTCTTT; CDR3: CASSLQQGGFTEAFF
J: TRBJ1-5; D: NA; V: TRBV28; size: NA; DNA: TGTGCCAGCAGTTTGAGTACAGGGCTTGGATCATTGAATCAGCCCCAGCATTTT; CDR3: CASSLSTGLGSLNQPQHF
J: TRBJ1-1; D: NA; V: TRBV11-1; size: NA; DNA: TGTGCCAGCAGCTCTTATAGGGGCGCCACTGAAGCTTTCTTT; CDR3: CASSSYRGATEAFF
J: TRBJ2-7; D: TRBD1; V: TRBV9; size: NA; DNA: TGTGCCAGCAGCCCCTGGGCAGGGGGTACCTACGAGCAGTACTTC; CDR3: CASSPWAGGTYEQYF
J: TRBJ2-1; D: TRBD2; V: TRBV5-1; size: NA; DNA: TGCGCCAGCAGCTTGGCCAGCGGGGGGTACAATGAGCAGTTCTTC; CDR3: CASSLASGGYNEQFF
J: TRBJ1-2; D: TRBD1; V: TRBV5-4; size: NA; DNA: TGTGCCAGCAGCTCCCCGGGACAGTACTATGGCTACACCTTC; CDR3: CASSSPGQYYGYTF
J: TRBJ1-1; D: NA; V: TRBV19; size: NA; DNA: TGTGCCAGTAGACAAGGCGGGGGGCGAACTGAAGCTTTCTTT; CDR3: CASRQGGGRTEAFF
J: TRBJ2-2; D: NA; V: TRBV5-6; size: NA; DNA: TGTGCCAGCAGCTGGCGGGGGCCGGGCACCGGGGAGCTGTTTTTT; CDR3: CASSWRGPGTGELFF
J: TRBJ1-1; D: NA; V: TRBV7-8; size: NA; DNA: TGTGCCAGCAGTTCACAGGGTGGGACTGAAGCTTTCTTT; CDR3: CASSSQGGTEAFF
J: TRBJ1-2; D: TRBD1; V: TRBV4-1; size: NA; DNA: TGCGCCAGCAGCCAAGACTCGGGACAGGGGGCGTCTGGCTACACCTTC; CDR3: CASSQDSGQGASGYTF
J: TRBJ1-2; D: NA; V: TRBV4-1; size: NA; DNA: TGCGCCAGCAGCCAAGATGCGGGAGTCTATGGCTACACCTTC; CDR3: CASSQDAGVYGYTF
J: TRBJ2-7; D: TRBD1; V: TRBV7-2; size: NA; DNA: TGTGCCAGCAGCTTAGGGGACAGGGTAGTTCGCGAGCAGTACTTC; CDR3: CASSLGDRVVREQYF
J: TRBJ2-1; D: NA; V: TRBV5-1; size: NA; DNA: TGCGCCAGCAGCTTGGTCAGGGAAGGCGATGAGCAGTTCTTC; CDR3: CASSLVREGDEQFF
J: TRBJ1-2; D: TRBD1; V: TRBV19; size: once; DNA: TGTGCCGGATCGACAGGGGGCGTTGGCTACACCTTC; CDR3: CAGSTGGVGYTF
J: TRBJ2-5; D: NA; V: TRBV5-1; size: NA; DNA: TGCGCCAGCAGCTTGGGTGGCAGGGGGGAAGAGACCCAGTACTTC; CDR3: CASSLGGRGEETQYF
J: TRBJ2-7; D: TRBD1; V: TRBV4-1; size: NA; DNA: TGCGCCAGCAGCCAGGTCTCGACAGGGGTCGACGAGCAGTACTTC; CDR3: CASSQVSTGVDEQYF
J: TRBJ1-1; D: NA; V: TRBV4-2; size: NA; DNA: TGTGCCAGCAGCCAAGAATACGGGAACACTGAAGCTTTCTTT; CDR3: CASSQEYGNTEAFF
J: TRBJ2-7; D: TRBD1; V: TRBV6-5; size: NA; DNA: TGTGCCAGCAGTTCCGGGACAGGTCACTCCTACGAGCAGTACTTC; CDR3: CASSSGTGHSYEQYF
J: TRBJ2-7; D: NA; V: TRBV2; size: NA; DNA: TGTGCCAGCAGGGAGGGCCCTCCTTGGAACGAGCAGTACTTC; CDR3: CASREGPPWNEQYF
J: TRBJ1-1; D: TRBD1; V: TRBV6-1; size: NA; DNA: TGTGCCAGCACGACGACAGGGATCGGGAACACTGAAGCTTTCTTT; CDR3: CASTTTGIGNTEAFF
J: TRBJ1-1; D: TRBD1; V: TRBV6-1; size: NA; DNA: TGTGCCAGCAGTGAGGTGGGGACAGCGGCTGAAGCTTTCTTT; CDR3: CASSEVGTAAEAFF
J: TRBJ2-3; D: NA; V: TRBV6-1; size: NA; DNA: TGTGCCAGCAGTTACCCCGGTACGCAGTATTTT; CDR3: CASSYPGTQYF
J: TRBJ2-2; D: TRBD2; V: TRBV5-1; size: NA; DNA: TGCGCCAGCAGCTTAGCGGGGCCTAGCACCGGGGAGCTGTTTTTT; CDR3: CASSLAGPSTGELFF
J: TRBJ2-5; D: NA; V: TRBV7-8; size: NA; DNA: TGTGCCAGCAGCTTAGATAGGGGAGAGACCCAGTACTTC; CDR3: CASSLDRGETQYF
J: TRBJ2-5; D: NA; V: TRBV2; size: few; DNA: TGTGCCAGCAGCCGGGACAACCAAGAGACCCAGTACTTC; CDR3: CASSRDNQETQYF
J: TRBJ2-5; D: NA; V: TRBV18; size: once; DNA: TGTGCCAGCTCACCTTCCAAAGAGACCCAGTACTTC; CDR3: CASSPSKETQYF
J: TRBJ2-7; D: TRBD2; V: TRBV5-4; size: NA; DNA: TGTGCCAGCAGTAGCGGGGGGAATCCCTACGAGCAGTACTTC; CDR3: CASSSGGNPYEQYF
J: TRBJ1-3; D: NA; V: TRBV18; size: NA; DNA: TGTGCCAGTTCACCACAGACAGGAGGAAACACCATATATTTT; CDR3: CASSPQTGGNTIYF
J: TRBJ1-1; D: NA; V: TRBV19; size: NA; DNA: TGTGCCAGTAATAAGGAGGCGGCCACTGAAGCTTTCTTT; CDR3: CASNKEAATEAFF
J: TRBJ1-1; D: TRBD1; V: TRBV7-9; size: few; DNA: TGTGCCAGCAGCTTAATTGGGGACAGCAAAGCTTTCTTT; CDR3: CASSLIGDSKAFF
J: TRBJ2-1; D: NA; V: TRBV18; size: NA; DNA: TGTGCCAGCTCACCCCAGGGGACCATAACGGATGAGCAGTTCTTC; CDR3: CASSPQGTITDEQFF
J: TRBJ1-6; D: TRBD1; V: TRBV28; size: few; DNA: TGTGCCAGCAGTTTACTCGCGGAGACAGGGTGGCATTCACCCCTCCACTTT; CDR3: CASSLLAETGWHSPLHF
J: TRBJ2-7; D: NA; V: TRBV5-4; size: NA; DNA: TGTGCCAGCAGCCCCGGACAGAGAGGTTCCTACGAGCAGTACTTC; CDR3: CASSPGQRGSYEQYF
J: TRBJ1-2; D: TRBD1; V: TRBV5-1; size: NA; DNA: TGCGCCAGCAAGCAGAATGGACAGGCAGCTAACTATGGCTACCCCTTC; CDR3: CASKQNGQAANYGYPF
J: TRBJ1-6; D: TRBD1; V: TRBV5-1; size: few; DNA: TGCGCCAGCAGCACGACAGGGCCAAATTCACCCCTCCACTTT; CDR3: CASSTTGPNSPLHF
J: TRBJ2-1; D: NA; V: TRBV9; size: NA; DNA: TGTGCCAGCAGCGGCAGTTACTACAATGAGCAGTTCTTC; CDR3: CASSGSYYNEQFF